These T cell receptor beta chains were read from a single sample in a study of glioma-infiltrating T cells after dendritic cell vaccination. The method was immunoSEQ multiplex PCR; TCRdb's version includes in-frame clones alone and lacks a portion of them. This table holds over 90,000 clones, roughly 79% found once. The sample in question was blood, obtained before dendritic cell vaccination. Every receptor here comes from a human donor with glioblastoma. Both conserved end residues are part of each CDR3. For some rows the clone size is stated as once, few or many, or as a class when expanded; others skip it.

abundance	v_gene	j_gene	CDR3aa
-	TRBV27	TRBJ1-5	CATSTGGNQPQHF
-	TRBV6-4	TRBJ2-2	CASSEFSGYTGELFF
-	TRBV11-2	TRBJ2-7	CASSLLRGVGAPYEQYF
-	TRBV4-2	TRBJ1-3	CASSQENQGGGNTIYF
-	TRBV7-9	TRBJ1-6	CASSLDSNSPLHF
few	TRBV6-1	TRBJ2-7	CASSEVGLERVEQYF
-	TRBV2	TRBJ2-3	CASSLRTGGGTDTQYF
-	TRBV4-2	TRBJ2-3	CASTGGGDTQYF
-	TRBV5-4	TRBJ2-2	CASSPSGGSSGELFF
-	TRBV5-4	TRBJ2-5	CASSFEVKGAGETQYF
-	TRBV5-5	TRBJ2-7	CASSPGQGAPYEQYF
-	TRBV30	TRBJ2-3	CAWSPGLQKPDTQYF
-	TRBV11-2	TRBJ2-5	CASSLVPRTTETQYF
medium-sized	TRBV19	TRBJ1-2	CASSEQGARSYGYTF
-	TRBV7-9	TRBJ2-7	CASSSSAGEQYF
-	TRBV5-4	TRBJ1-2	CASSLDSYGYTF